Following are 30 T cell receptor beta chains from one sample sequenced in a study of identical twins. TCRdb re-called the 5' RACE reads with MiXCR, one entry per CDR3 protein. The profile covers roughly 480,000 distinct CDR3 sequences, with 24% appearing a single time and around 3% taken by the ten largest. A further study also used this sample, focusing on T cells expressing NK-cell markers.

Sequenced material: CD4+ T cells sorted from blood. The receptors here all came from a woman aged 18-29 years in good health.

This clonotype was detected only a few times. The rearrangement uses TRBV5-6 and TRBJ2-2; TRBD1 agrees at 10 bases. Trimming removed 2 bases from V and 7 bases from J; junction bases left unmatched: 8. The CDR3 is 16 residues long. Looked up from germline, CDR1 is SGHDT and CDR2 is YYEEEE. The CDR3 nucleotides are TGTGCCAGCAGCTTCTGGGGACAGGGGATACGCGGGGAGCTGTTTTTT. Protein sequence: CASSFWGQGIRGELFF.

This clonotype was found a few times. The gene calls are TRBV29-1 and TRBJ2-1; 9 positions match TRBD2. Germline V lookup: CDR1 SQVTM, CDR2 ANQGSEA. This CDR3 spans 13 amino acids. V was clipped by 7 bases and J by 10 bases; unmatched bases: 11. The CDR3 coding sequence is TGCAGCGCCCGACTAGCGGCGAATTGGGAGCAGTTCTTC. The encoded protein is CSARLAANWEQFF.

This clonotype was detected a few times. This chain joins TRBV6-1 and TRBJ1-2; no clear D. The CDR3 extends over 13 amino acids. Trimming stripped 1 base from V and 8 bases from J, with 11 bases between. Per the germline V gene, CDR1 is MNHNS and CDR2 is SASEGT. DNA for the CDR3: TGTGCCAGCAGTGAAGTCGGGGATAGGGGCTACACCTTC. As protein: CASSEVGDRGYTF.

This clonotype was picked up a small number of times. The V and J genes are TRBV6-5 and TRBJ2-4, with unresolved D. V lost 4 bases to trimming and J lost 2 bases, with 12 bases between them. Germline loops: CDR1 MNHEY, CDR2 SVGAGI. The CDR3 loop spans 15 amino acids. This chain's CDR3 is CASSLAGATKNIQYF. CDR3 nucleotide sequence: TGTGCCAGCAGTTTAGCCGGCGCCACCAAAAACATTCAGTACTTC.

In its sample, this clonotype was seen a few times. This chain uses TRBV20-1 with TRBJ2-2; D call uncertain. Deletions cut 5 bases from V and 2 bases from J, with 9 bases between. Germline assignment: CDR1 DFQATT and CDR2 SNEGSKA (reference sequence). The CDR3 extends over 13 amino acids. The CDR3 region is CSADSGNTGELFF. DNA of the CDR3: TGCAGTGCTGACTCCGGAAACACCGGGGAGCTGTTTTTT.

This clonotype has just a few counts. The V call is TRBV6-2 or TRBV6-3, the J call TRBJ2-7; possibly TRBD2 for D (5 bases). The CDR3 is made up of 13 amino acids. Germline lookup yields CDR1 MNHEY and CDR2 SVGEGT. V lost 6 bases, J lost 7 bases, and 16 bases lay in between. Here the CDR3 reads CASSHPPGREQYF. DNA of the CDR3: TGTGCCAGCAGCCACCCCCCGGGAAGGGAGCAGTACTTC.

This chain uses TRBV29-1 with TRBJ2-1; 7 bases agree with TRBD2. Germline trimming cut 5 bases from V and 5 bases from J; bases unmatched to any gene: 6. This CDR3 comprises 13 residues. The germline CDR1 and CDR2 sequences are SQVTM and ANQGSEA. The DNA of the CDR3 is TGCAGCGTTTTCGGGAGGCGGGACAATGAGCAGTTCTTC. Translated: CSVFGRRDNEQFF.

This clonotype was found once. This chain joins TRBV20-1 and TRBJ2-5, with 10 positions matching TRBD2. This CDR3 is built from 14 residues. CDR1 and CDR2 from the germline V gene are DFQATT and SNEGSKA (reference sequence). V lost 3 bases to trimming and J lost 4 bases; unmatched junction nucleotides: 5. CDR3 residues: CSASLLAGVETQYF. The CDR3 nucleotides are TGCAGTGCTAGTTTGCTAGCGGGAGTAGAGACCCAGTACTTC.

CDR3 amino acids: CSVSGQGDNEQFF. CDR3 nucleotide sequence: TGCAGCGTTTCGGGACAGGGGGACAATGAGCAGTTCTTC. The V and J genes are TRBV29-1 and TRBJ2-1; 11 bases agree with TRBD1. The CDR3 consists of 13 residues. Germline V gene lookup returns CDR1 SQVTM and CDR2 ANQGSEA. The trim removed 5 bases at V and 5 bases at J, leaving 2 bases unmatched.

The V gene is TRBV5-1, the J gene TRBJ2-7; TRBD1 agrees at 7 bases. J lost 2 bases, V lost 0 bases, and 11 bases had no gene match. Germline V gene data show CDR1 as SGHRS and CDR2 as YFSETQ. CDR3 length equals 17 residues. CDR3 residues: CASSLGILGQATYEQYF. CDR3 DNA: TGCGCCAGCAGCTTGGGGATACTCGGACAGGCCACCTACGAGCAGTACTTC.

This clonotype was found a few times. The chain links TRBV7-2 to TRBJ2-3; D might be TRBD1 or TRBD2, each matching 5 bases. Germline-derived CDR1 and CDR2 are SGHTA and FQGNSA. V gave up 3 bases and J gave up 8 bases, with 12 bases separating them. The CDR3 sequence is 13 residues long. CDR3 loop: CASSLEWDGTQYF. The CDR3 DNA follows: TGTGCCAGCAGCTTGGAGTGGGACGGTACGCAGTATTTT.

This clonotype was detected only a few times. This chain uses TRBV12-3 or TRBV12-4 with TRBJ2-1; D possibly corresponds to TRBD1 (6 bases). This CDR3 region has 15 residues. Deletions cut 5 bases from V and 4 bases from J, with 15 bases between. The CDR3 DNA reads TGTGCCAGCAGTGTTGCCGGGACATCGTACAATGAGCAGTTCTTC. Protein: CASSVAGTSYNEQFF.

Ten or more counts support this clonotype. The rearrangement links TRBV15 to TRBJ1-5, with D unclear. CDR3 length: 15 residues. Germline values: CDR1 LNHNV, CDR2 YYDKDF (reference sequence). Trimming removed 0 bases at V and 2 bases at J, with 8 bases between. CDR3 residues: CATSRDSGGNQPQHF. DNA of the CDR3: TGTGCCACCAGCAGAGATTCGGGAGGCAATCAGCCCCAGCATTTT.

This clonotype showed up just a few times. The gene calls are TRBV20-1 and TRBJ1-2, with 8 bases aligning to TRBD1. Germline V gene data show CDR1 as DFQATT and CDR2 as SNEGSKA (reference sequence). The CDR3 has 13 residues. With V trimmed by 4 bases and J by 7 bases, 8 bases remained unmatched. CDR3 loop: CSANDRGSFGYTF. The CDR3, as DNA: TGCAGTGCTAACGACAGGGGTTCATTTGGCTACACCTTC.

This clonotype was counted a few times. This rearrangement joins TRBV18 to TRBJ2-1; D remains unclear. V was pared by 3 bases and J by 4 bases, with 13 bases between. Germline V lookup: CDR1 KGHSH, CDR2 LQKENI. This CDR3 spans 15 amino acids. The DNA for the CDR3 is TGTGCCAGCTCACCCGTCTCAGTAGGGTACAATGAGCAGTTCTTC. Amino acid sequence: CASSPVSVGYNEQFF.

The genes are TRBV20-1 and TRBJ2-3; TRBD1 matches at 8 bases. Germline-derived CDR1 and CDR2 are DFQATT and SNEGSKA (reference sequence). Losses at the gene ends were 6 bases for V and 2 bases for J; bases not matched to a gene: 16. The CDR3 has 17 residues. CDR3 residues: CSARDRPTLLNTDTQYF. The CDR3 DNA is TGCAGTGCCCGGGACAGGCCTACCCTTCTTAACACAGATACGCAGTATTTT.

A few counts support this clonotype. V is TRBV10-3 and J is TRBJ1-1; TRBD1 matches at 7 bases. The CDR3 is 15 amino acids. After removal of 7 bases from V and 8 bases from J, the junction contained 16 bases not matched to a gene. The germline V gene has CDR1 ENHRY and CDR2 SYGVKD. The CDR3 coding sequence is TGTGCCATCAAGGGGGGACAGCTCGAAACCTACGAAGCTTTCTTT. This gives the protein CAIKGGQLETYEAFF.

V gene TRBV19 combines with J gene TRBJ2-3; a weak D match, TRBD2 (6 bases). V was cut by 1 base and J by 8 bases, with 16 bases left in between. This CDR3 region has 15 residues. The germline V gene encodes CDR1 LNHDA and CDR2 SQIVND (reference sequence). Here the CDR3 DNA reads TGTGCCAGTAGTATAGGGGGACTCCCGATTGGTACGCAGTATTTT. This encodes CASSIGGLPIGTQYF. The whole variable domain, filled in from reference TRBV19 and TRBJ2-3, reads DGGITQSPKYLFRKEGQNVTLSCEQNLNHDAMYWYRQDPGQGLRLIYYSQIVNDFQKGDIAEGYSVSREKKESFPLTVTSAQKNPTAFYLCASSIGGLPIGTQYFGPGTRLTVL.

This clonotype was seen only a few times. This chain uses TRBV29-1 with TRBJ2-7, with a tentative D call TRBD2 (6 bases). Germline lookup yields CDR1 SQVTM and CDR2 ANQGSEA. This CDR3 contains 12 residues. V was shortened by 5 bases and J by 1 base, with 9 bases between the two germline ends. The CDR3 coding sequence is TGCAGCGTTAGGCGGGGTTCCTACGAGCAGTACTTC. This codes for CSVRRGSYEQYF.

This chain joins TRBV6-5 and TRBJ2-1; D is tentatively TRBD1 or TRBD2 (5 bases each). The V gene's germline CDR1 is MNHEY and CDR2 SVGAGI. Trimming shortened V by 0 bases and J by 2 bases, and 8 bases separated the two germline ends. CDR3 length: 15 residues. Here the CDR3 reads CASSYSGPAYNEQFF. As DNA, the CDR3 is TGTGCCAGCAGTTACTCGGGACCCGCCTACAATGAGCAGTTCTTC.

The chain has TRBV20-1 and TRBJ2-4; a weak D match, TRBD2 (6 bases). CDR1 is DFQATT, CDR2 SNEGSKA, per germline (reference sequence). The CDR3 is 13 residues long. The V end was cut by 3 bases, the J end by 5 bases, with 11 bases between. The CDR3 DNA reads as TGCAGTGCTAGGGAGACTAGGGAAAACATTCAGTACTTC. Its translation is CSARETRENIQYF.

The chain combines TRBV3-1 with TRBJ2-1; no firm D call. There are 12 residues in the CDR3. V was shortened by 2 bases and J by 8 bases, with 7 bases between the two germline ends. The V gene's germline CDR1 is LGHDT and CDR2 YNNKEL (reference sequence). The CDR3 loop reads CASSQPGHEQFF. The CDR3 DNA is TGTGCCAGCAGCCAACCCGGTCATGAGCAGTTCTTC.

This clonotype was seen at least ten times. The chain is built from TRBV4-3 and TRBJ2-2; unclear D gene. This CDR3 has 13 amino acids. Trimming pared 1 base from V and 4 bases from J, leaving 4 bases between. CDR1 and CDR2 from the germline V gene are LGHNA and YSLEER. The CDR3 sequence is CASSQVSTGELFF. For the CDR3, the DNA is TGCGCCAGCAGCCAAGTTAGCACCGGGGAGCTGTTTTTT.

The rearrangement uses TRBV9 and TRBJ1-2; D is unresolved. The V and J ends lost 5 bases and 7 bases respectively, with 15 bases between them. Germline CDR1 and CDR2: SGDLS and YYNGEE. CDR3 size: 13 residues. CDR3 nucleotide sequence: TGTGCCAGCAGTCTCGGGATATCCCTTGGCTACACCTTC. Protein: CASSLGISLGYTF.

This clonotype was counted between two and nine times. In nucleotides, the CDR3 is TGCGCCAGCAGGGCCTGGGGTGGCTCCTACGAGCAGTACTTC. This gives the protein CASRAWGGSYEQYF. The chain uses TRBV5-1 and TRBJ2-7; D is ambiguous. CDR3 length equals 14 residues. Germline loops: CDR1 SGHRS, CDR2 YFSETQ. Trimming took off 5 bases at V and 0 bases at J, with 12 bases between the two ends.

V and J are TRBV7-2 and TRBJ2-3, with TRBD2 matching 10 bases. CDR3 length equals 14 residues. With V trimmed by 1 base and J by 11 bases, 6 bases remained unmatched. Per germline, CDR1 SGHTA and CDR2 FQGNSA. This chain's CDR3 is CASSLDGSGRLQYF. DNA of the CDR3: TGTGCCAGCAGCTTAGACGGTAGCGGGAGGTTGCAGTATTTT.

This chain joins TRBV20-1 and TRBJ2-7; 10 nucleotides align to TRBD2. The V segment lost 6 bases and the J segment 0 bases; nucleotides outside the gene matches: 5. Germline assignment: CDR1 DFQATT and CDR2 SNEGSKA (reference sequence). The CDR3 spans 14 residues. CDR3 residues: CSATLAGVSYEQYF. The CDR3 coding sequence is TGCAGTGCCACGCTAGCGGGGGTCTCCTACGAGCAGTACTTC.

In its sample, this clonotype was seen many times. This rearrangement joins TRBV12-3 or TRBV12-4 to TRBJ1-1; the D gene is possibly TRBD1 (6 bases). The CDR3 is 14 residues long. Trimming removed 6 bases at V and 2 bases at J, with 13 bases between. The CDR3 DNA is TGTGCCAGCAGGAAGCCGGGACAAAACACTGAAGCTTTCTTT. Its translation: CASRKPGQNTEAFF.

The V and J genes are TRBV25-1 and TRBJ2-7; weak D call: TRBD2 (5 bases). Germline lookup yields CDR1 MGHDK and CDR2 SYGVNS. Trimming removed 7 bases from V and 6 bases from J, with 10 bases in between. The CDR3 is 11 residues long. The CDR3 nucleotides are TGTGCCAGCACCGGGGTTGGCGAGCAGTACTTC. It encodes CASTGVGEQYF.

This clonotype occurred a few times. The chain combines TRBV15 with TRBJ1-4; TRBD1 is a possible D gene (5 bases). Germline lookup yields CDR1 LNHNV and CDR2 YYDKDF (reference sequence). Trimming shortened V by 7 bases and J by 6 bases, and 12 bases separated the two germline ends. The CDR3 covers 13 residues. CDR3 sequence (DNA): TGTGCCACCATGAACAGGCGGGATGAAAAACTGTTTTTT. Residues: CATMNRRDEKLFF.